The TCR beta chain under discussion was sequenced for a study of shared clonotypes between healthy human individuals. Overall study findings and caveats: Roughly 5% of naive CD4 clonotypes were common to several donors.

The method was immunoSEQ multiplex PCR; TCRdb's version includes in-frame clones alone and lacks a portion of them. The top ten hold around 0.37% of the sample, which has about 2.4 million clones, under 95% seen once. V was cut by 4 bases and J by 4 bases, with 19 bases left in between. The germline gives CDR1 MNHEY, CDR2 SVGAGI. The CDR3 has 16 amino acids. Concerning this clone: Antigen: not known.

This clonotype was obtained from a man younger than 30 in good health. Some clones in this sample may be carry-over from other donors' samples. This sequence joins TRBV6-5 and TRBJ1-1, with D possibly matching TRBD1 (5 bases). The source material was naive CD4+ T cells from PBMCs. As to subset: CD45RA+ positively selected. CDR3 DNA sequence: TGTGCCAGCAGTTCCCGAGGGGTGAGGGTGGGCACTGAAGCTTTCTTT. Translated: CASSSRGVRVGTEAFF.